Presented here are 22 T cell receptor beta chains from one specimen sequenced in a study of cytomegalovirus exposure and HLA in healthy donors. The PCR ran on 60 Vbeta and 13 Jbeta primers. Produced via immunoSEQ multiplex PCR; TCRdb's table is partial and in-frame only. Of 100,000 to 150,000 clones in the sample, 75% to 85% were seen once. The sample was PBMCs. The receptors here all came from a man in his fifties or sixties in good health and CMV-seronegative.

For the CDR3, the DNA is TGTGCCAGCAGTTTTGGGGAAGCGGCCAGCTCCTACGAGCAGTACGTC. Encoded protein: CASSFGEAASSYEQYV. The chain has TRBV6-6 and TRBJ2-7, with D possibly being TRBD2 (5 bases). Trimming removed 4 bases at V and 0 bases at J, with 16 bases between. Germline V lookup: CDR1 MNHNY, CDR2 SVGAGI (reference sequence). This CDR3 contains 16 residues.

J is TRBJ1-1 and V is TRBV18; D possibly corresponds to TRBD1 (6 bases). The length of the CDR3 is 13 residues. V shed 3 bases and J shed 3 bases, with 8 bases lying between them. Germline assignment: CDR1 KGHSH and CDR2 LQKENI. CDR3 sequence reads: CASSPRQDTEAFF. In nucleotides, the CDR3 is TGTGCCAGCTCACCTAGACAGGACACTGAAGCTTTCTTT.

This clone has just a few counts. The chain employs TRBV18 and TRBJ1-6; 7 bases align to TRBD1. Per the germline V gene, CDR1 is KGHSH and CDR2 is LQKENI. V dropped 5 bases and J dropped 6; count of bases not matched to a gene: 10. This CDR3 region has 16 residues. In DNA form, the CDR3 reads TGTGCCAGCTCATCCGACTGGACAGGCCCTAATTCACCCCTCCACTTT. Encoded protein: CASSSDWTGPNSPLHF.

The chain employs TRBV4-3 and TRBJ1-6; TRBD1 matches 9 bases. Germline CDR1 is LGHNA and CDR2 is YSLEER. V gave up 1 base and J gave up 13 bases; unmatched junction bases: 20. This CDR3 is 19 amino acids long. CDR3 in DNA: TGCGCCAGCAGCCAAGGATGGGACAGGGATCCCGACGGCATTTTCCCCCTCCACTTT. It yields the protein CASSQGWDRDPDGIFPLHF.

The chain employs TRBV28 and TRBJ1-2; 11 nucleotides align to TRBD1. Germline V CDR1 and CDR2: MDHEN, SYDVKM. The V gene end was trimmed by 6 bases and the J gene end by 8 bases; junction bases not matched to a gene: 8. The CDR3 consists of 14 residues. The CDR3: CASRTPGQGGGYTF. CDR3 bases: TGTGCCAGCAGAACTCCGGGACAGGGGGGCGGCTACACCTTC.

The chain recombines TRBV5-6 with TRBJ1-3; weak D call: TRBD1 (6 bases). The CDR3 has 15 amino acids. The ends were cut back, 3 bases at V and 4 bases at J, with 14 bases in the middle. The germline CDR1 and CDR2 sequences are SGHDT and YYEEEE. CDR3 amino acids: CASSYPQGSGNTIYF. Here the CDR3 DNA reads TGTGCCAGCAGCTACCCACAGGGCTCCGGAAACACCATATATTTT.

Details on this clone: As the CDR3 is not closed by the conserved phenylalanine or tryptophan, this likely results from a read error. The V gene is TRBV7-9, the J gene TRBJ2-7; the match to TRBD1 covers 7 bases. This CDR3 region has 14 residues. Trimming took 3 bases from V and 0 from J; bases not matched to a gene: 2. Per the germline V gene, CDR1 is SEHNR and CDR2 is FQNEAQ (reference sequence). The chain's CDR3 is CASSLTGSSYEQYI. The CDR3 coding sequence is TGTGCCAGCAGCTTGACAGGGTCCTCCTACGAGCAGTACATC.

The DNA for the CDR3 is TGTGCCAGCAGTCCCGACACAAACATTCAGTACTTC. Its translation: CASSPDTNIQYF. This chain uses TRBV6-1 with TRBJ2-4, with no clear D. The V end was cut by 5 bases, the J end by 6 bases, with 8 bases between. Germline assignment: CDR1 MNHNS and CDR2 SASEGT. The CDR3 consists of 12 residues.

This clone was observed a few times. The rearrangement links TRBV19 to TRBJ1-5; TRBD1 might be the D (6 bases). V dropped 4 bases and J dropped 7 bases, with 11 bases sitting between them. Germline CDR1 and CDR2: LNHDA and SQIVND (reference sequence). The CDR3 runs 13 residues. The CDR3 nucleotides read TGTGCCAGTAGTACTCCACAGGGACAGCCCCAGCATTTT. As protein: CASSTPQGQPQHF.

V and J are TRBV5-5 and TRBJ1-5; D call uncertain. V dropped 4 bases and J dropped 5 bases, with 10 bases sitting between them. The CDR3 runs 13 residues. Germline V gene lookup returns CDR1 SGHKS and CDR2 YYEKEE (reference sequence). The CDR3: CASSPLPDQPQHF. The CDR3 DNA sequence: TGTGCCAGCAGCCCCCTCCCAGATCAGCCCCAGCATTTT.

The chain combines TRBV11-2 with TRBJ1-1; perhaps TRBD1 as D (5 bases). Looked up from germline, CDR1 is SGHAT and CDR2 is FQNNGV. Trimming stripped 5 bases from V and 5 bases from J, with 18 bases between. CDR3 length equals 15 residues. DNA of the CDR3: TGTGCCAGCAGCCCTTTTGGGGGGGTTGGGACTGAAGCTTTCTTT. This gives the protein CASSPFGGVGTEAFF.

Concerning this clone: Germline is not matched at one junction end, which may reflect a read error. The J gene is TRBJ2-3, the V gene TRBV7-9; the D gene is possibly TRBD2 (7 bases). Germline values: CDR1 SEHNR, CDR2 FQNEAQ (reference sequence). This CDR3 region has 15 residues. The CDR3 region has the DNA TGTTCCAGCAGCTTAGGGGGAGGGGCCACAGATACGCAGTATTTT. It specifies CSSSLGGGATDTQYF. Variable domain in full (rest from reference TRBV7-9 and TRBJ2-3): DTGVSQNPRHKITKRGQNVTFRCDPISEHNRLYWYRQTLGQGPEFLTYFQNEAQLEKSRLLSDRFSAERPKGSFSTLEIQRTEQGDSAMYLCSSSLGGGATDTQYFGPGTRLTVL.

CDR3 DNA sequence: TGTGCCAGCAGTTTCCCCAGTTTCCAAGAGACCCAGTACTTC. Translated: CASSFPSFQETQYF. This sequence joins TRBV27 and TRBJ2-5; D is unresolved. The germline CDR1 and CDR2 sequences are MNHEY and SMNVEV (reference sequence). The V and J ends lost 3 bases and 1 base respectively, with 9 bases between them. The CDR3 consists of 14 residues.

This clone appeared a few times. J is TRBJ2-5 and V is TRBV7-7, with 12 bases aligning to TRBD2. The CDR3 runs 16 residues. Germline CDR1 is SSHAT and CDR2 is FNYEAQ (reference sequence). V gave up 5 bases and J gave up 2 bases; unmatched junction bases: 6. For the CDR3, the DNA is TGTGCCAGCAGCGCCATAGGACTAGCGGGGCAAGAGACCCAGTACTTC. It is translated as CASSAIGLAGQETQYF.

The V and J genes are TRBV14 and TRBJ2-1; 10 bases are shared with TRBD2. CDR1 is SGHDN, CDR2 FVKESK, per germline. This CDR3 has 16 amino acids. J was trimmed by 9 bases and V by 1 base; bases with no gene match: 9. The CDR3 loop is CASSQGRAGGPGEQFF. As DNA, the CDR3 is TGTGCCAGCAGCCAAGGCAGAGCGGGGGGGCCTGGTGAGCAGTTCTTC.

The genes are TRBV5-1 and TRBJ2-7, with 7 bases identical to TRBD1. Trimming at V came to 5 bases and at J to 3 bases, leaving 5 bases not matched to a gene. This CDR3 has 13 amino acids. Germline assignment: CDR1 SGHRS and CDR2 YFSETQ. CDR3 amino acids: CASRTGVLYEQYF. The CDR3 coding sequence is TGCGCCAGCAGAACAGGGGTCCTCTACGAGCAGTACTTC.

The gene calls are TRBV5-8 and TRBJ2-3; the D gene is possibly TRBD2 (6 bases). Between the trimmed V and J ends, which lost 0 bases and 1 base, there was a span of 15 bases. From germline, CDR1 is SGHTS and CDR2 YDEGEE. The CDR3 extends over 17 amino acids. This CDR3 is CASSLATEGYGTDTQYF. The CDR3 DNA reads as TGTGCCAGCAGCTTGGCCACGGAGGGGTATGGCACAGATACGCAGTATTTT.

This clone was seen a few times. The gene calls are TRBV20-1 and TRBJ2-1; D gene ambiguous. V was trimmed by 4 bases and J by 7 bases, leaving 5 bases between them. Germline lookup yields CDR1 DFQATT and CDR2 SNEGSKA (reference sequence). The length of the CDR3 is 10 residues. The CDR3 protein is CSAKRNEQFF. The CDR3, as DNA: TGCAGTGCTAAGAGGAATGAGCAGTTCTTC.

The genes are TRBV5-1 and TRBJ1-4; 8 nucleotides agree with TRBD1. The trim removed 2 bases at V and 8 bases at J, leaving 8 bases unmatched. CDR3 length equals 15 residues. The V gene's germline CDR1 is SGHRS and CDR2 YFSETQ. The CDR3 coding sequence is TGCGCCAGCAGCTTTGACAGGGGATCAGAGGAAAAACTGTTTTTT. Translating it yields CASSFDRGSEEKLFF.

This clone was seen once. This chain links TRBV10-3 with TRBJ1-2; D unclear. Germline CDR1 and CDR2: ENHRY and SYGVKD. Trimming cost V 4 bases and J 2 bases, with 11 bases left between them. There are 14 residues in the CDR3. CDR3 in DNA: TGTGCCATCAGTGGGGGAGTACAGAACTATGGCTACACCTTC. Its protein is CAISGGVQNYGYTF.

The chain uses TRBV28 and TRBJ1-5; D is unresolved. Trimming cost V 3 bases and J 6 bases, with 6 bases left between them. There are 12 residues in the CDR3. Germline V gene lookup returns CDR1 MDHEN and CDR2 SYDVKM. CDR3 residues: CASSFTSQPQHF. DNA of the CDR3: TGTGCCAGCAGTTTCACTTCTCAGCCCCAGCATTTT.

This clone was detected only a few times. Germline and junction disagree at one end, which may indicate a read error. DNA for the CDR3: TGTTCCAGCAGCCCGCCCGGACTAGCGGGGGTGGATACGCAGTATTTT. Translating gives CSSSPPGLAGVDTQYF. J is TRBJ2-3 and V is TRBV7-9; the match to TRBD2 covers 13 bases. The CDR3 runs to 16 residues. Germline CDR1 is SEHNR and CDR2 is FQNEAQ (reference sequence).